This T cell receptor (beta chain) was sequenced for a study of cytomegalovirus exposure and HLA in healthy donors. CDR3 size: 11 residues. With 11 bases clipped from V and 5 bases from J, the junction kept 6 bases outside the gene matches. The germline gives CDR1 MNHEY, CDR2 SVGAGI. It was with 60 Vbeta and 13 Jbeta primers that the PCR ran. TCRdb's table, derived via immunoSEQ multiplex PCR, lists solely in-frame clones and lacks some. Its clone listing holds around 63,000 clones. Sample: PBMCs. This chain connects TRBV6-5 to TRBJ2-7, with 7 bases lining up with TRBD2. The TCR comes from a woman between 25 and 40 years old in good health and CMV-seronegative. Here the CDR3 reads CAAGDADEQYF. In DNA form, the CDR3 reads TGTGCCGCGGGGGATGCGGACGAGCAGTACTTC.